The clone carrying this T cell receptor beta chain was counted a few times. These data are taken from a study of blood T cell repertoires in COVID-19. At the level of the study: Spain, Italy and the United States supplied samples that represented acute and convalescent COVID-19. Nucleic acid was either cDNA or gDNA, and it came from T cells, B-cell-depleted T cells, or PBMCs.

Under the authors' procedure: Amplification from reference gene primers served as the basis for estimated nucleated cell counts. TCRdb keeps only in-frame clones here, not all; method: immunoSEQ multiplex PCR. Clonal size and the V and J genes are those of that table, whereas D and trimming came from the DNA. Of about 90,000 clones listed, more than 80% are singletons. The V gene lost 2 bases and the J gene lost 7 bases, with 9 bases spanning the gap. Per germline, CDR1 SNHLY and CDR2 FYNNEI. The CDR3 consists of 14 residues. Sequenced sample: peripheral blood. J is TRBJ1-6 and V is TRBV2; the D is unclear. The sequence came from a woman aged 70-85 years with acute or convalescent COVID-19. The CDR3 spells CASSEPQKNSPLHF. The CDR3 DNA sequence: TGTGCCAGCAGTGAACCACAGAAGAATTCACCCCTCCACTTT.